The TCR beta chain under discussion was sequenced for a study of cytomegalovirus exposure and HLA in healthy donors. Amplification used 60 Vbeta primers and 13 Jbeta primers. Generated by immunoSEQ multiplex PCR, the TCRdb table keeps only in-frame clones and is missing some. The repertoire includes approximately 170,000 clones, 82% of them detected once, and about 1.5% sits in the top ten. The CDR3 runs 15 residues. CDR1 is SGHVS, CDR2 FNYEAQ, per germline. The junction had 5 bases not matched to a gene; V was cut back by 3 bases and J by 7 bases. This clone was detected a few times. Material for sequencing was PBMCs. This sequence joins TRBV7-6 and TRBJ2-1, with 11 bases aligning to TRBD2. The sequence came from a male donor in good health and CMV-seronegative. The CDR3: CASSFLAGGQNEQFF. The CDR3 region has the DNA TGTGCCAGCAGCTTTCTAGCGGGGGGCCAAAATGAGCAGTTCTTC. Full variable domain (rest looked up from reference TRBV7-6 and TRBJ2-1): GAGVSQSPRYKVTKRGQDVALRCDPISGHVSLYWYRQALGQGPEFLTYFNYEAQQDKSGLPNDRFSAERPEGSISTLTIQRTEQRDSAMYRCASSFLAGGQNEQFFGPGTRLTVL.